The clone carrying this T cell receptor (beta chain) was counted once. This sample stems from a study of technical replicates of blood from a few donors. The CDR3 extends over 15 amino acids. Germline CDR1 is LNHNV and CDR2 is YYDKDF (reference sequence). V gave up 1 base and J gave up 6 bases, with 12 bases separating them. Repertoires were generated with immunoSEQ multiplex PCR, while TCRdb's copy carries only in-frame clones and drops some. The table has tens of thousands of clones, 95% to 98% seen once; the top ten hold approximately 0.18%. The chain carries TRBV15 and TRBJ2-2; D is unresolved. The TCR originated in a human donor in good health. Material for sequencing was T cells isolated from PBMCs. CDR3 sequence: CATSRVPLSAGELFF. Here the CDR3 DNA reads TGTGCCACCAGCAGAGTCCCCCTAAGTGCCGGGGAGCTGTTTTTT.